The present T cell receptor beta chain was sequenced within a study of OX40 agonist ivuxolimab in advanced cancers. Study-level information: Having had anti-PD-1, anti-PD-L1 or anti-CTLA-4 therapy before was allowed, and around 44% had some. Partial responses occurred in Three dose-escalation patients, one with hepatocellular carcinoma and two with cutaneous melanoma. Study-level results: Relative to CD4+ cells, CD8+ T cells on average had more expanded clones. The 0.1-3.0 mg/kg partial responders had among the lowest clonal expansion.

Comments on this clone: Its antigen is unknown. At the DNA level, this CDR3 is encoded by other sequences in the same sample as well.

The method was immunoSEQ multiplex PCR; TCRdb's version includes in-frame clones alone and lacks a portion of them. The sample includes tens of thousands of clones, around 91% seen only once; the top ten take roughly 0.38%. The source of this sequence is an adult with an advanced solid tumor such as melanoma, head and neck, liver or kidney cancer. The source was CD4+ or CD8+ T cells sorted from blood, collected in a trial of the OX40 agonist ivuxolimab.

Written as DNA, the CDR3 is TGCGCCAGCAGCTTGGAGGGGAACGAGCAGTACTTC. It specifies CASSLEGNEQYF. The chain links TRBV5-1 to TRBJ2-7; a weak D match, TRBD1 (5 bases). Trimming took 0 bases from V and 5 from J, leaving 6 bases between them. CDR1 is SGHRS, CDR2 YFSETQ, per germline. CDR3 length: 12 amino acids.